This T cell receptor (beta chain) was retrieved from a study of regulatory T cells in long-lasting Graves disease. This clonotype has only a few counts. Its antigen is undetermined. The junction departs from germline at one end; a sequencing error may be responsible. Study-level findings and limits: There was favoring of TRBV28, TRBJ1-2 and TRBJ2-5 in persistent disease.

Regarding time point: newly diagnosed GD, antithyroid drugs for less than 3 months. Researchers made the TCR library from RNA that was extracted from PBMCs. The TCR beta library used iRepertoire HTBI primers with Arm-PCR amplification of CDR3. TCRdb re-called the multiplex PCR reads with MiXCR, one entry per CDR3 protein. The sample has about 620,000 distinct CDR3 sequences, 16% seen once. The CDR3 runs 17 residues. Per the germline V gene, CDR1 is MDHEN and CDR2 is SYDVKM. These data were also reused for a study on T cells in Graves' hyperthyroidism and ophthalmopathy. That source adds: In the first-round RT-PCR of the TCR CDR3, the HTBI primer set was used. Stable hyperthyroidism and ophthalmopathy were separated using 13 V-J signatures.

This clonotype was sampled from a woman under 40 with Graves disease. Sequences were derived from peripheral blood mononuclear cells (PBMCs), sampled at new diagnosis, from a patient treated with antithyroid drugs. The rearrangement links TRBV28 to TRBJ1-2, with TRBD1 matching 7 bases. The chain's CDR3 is CASSPPGTATKVYDYTF. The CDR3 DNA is TGTGCCAGCAGTCCACCGGGGACAGCTACTAAAGTGTATGACTACACCTTC.